This entry is about one TCR beta chain. This clonotype was seen a few times. No antigen is known for it. Base quality data are lacking; no much larger clone is found one base away. The 40 or so donors, aged roughly 6 to 95 years, were systemically healthy Caucasian individuals from Russia. Each donor gave ten milliliters of peripheral blood, collected into EDTA-treated Vacutainer tubes. Ficoll-Paque density-gradient centrifugation was used to isolate PBMCs, with at least 6 million obtained per sample. Total RNA, at least 5 micrograms per sample, was extracted from PBMCs with Trizol reagent. For every donor, an aliquot of PBMCs went through flow cytometry to measure the percentages of naive CD45RAhigh/CD27high T cells. Libraries were constructed by 5' RACE. The data were produced on an Illumina HiSeq 2500. The second PCR ran for roughly 6 to 11 cycles and used a J-beta primer mix along with a sample-barcoded 5' primer. A unique molecular identifier was introduced onto each TCR beta cDNA molecule by a template-switch 5' adaptor carrying 12 random nucleotides. Each sample yielded at least 2.5 million CDR3-containing paired-end reads. The Mint cDNA synthesis kit, primed by a TRBC-specific oligonucleotide, was used to synthesize first-strand cDNA from all RNA. All cDNA was treated with uracil-DNA glycosylase and then went through a first 18-cycle PCR with the universal primers M1SS and BC2_uni_R. The paper's processing steps were these. For normalization, 1 million high-quality reads, each with a distinct molecular identifier, were randomly selected from each sample. Reads sharing molecular identifiers were discarded rather than binned into consensus sequences. MiTCR, run with a Q25 quality threshold and the strictest error-elimination algorithm, handled CDR3 identification, clonotype clustering and error correction. A nonparametric unseen species model with Euler transformation was used to estimate a lower bound on total TCR beta diversity. TCRdb passed the public sequencing reads through fastp at Q25 and MiXCR, retaining productive beta sequences. All rows with the same CDR3 protein become a single entry with the most common DNA and genes. The V and J calls shown here were made by TCRdb, not taken from the authors' results. The sample data list some 710,000 distinct CDR3 sequences, and around half of these were observed just once. Clones ranked in the top ten supply less than 20% of the sample.

These data come from a study of blood T cells in healthy people across ages (dated by TCRdb to 2015 to 2017). In terms of the full investigation: Template switching captured roughly one uniquely barcoded TCR beta cDNA molecule per two T cells in model experiments. Age-related changes in TCR beta repertoire diversity were measured in the study by deep sequencing normalized with unique cDNA molecular identifiers. Four age groups were formed from the donors: young (average approximately 16 years), middle-aged (approximately 40), aged (approximately 60) and long-lived (about 75). To avoid experimental bias, donors of different ages were spread randomly across the sequencing lanes. Using the same blood draw, the study looked at two additional independent replicas of 1 million unique cDNA reads for two donors, one aged 18 to 30 and the other aged 80 or older.

General study outcomes and caveats: As age increased, observed TCR beta diversity per million T cells dropped in a roughly linear way, and a significant reduction was already evident by age 40. Compared with the aged group, the long-lived group had more naive CD4+ T cells, fewer expanded clones and increased TCR diversity, suggesting age selection. Estimates of total diversity based on one million sequenced T cells were considered lower bounds and underestimates. Because donor CMV infection status was unknown, age-related changes in expanded clonotypes were potentially confounded. Because profiling used bulk unsorted PBMCs, naive and antigen-experienced compartments could not be compared conclusively. Observed TCR beta diversity correlated strongly with the percentage of naive T cells measured by flow cytometry.

The CDR3 measures 19 amino acids from cysteine to phenylalanine. The kept DNA is CDR3 alone, 57 bases in frame from the first base. V has 0 bases trimmed and J has 2 bases trimmed; junction bases matching no gene number 7. CDR1 and CDR2 (SGHTA, FQGTGA) derive from the germline V gene. The sample consisted of blood. Recombination linked TRBV7-3 to TRBJ2-6, with 10 central nucleotides matching TRBD1. The sequence derives from an elderly man in good health. The CDR3 region: CASSLTWGTGVPGANVLTF. The bases are TGTGCCAGCAGCTTAACGTGGGGGACAGGGGTCCCTGGGGCCAACGTCCTGACTTTC. The CDR3 plus the reference TRBV7-3 and TRBJ2-6 genes for the other parts give the full variable domain: GAGVSQTPSNKVTEKGKYVELRCDPISGHTALYWYRQSLGQGPEFLIYFQGTGAADDSGLPNDRFFAVRPEGSVSTLKIQRTERGDSAVYLCASSLTWGTGVPGANVLTFGAGSRLTVL.